Below, 9 T cell receptor beta chains from the same sample are listed, as sequenced in a study of patients and donors after allogeneic stem cell transplantation. TCRdb re-analysed the RT-PCR reads in MiXCR, keeping a single row per CDR3 protein. The repertoire holds about 200,000 distinct CDR3 sequences, with roughly two fifths as singletons. Material: blood, either unsorted or a sorted T cell fraction (not recorded which). The receptors stem from a human donor who was either an allogeneic HSCT recipient or a stem cell or donor lymphocyte infusion donor (not recorded which). It is not recorded whose cells these are; they may come from a transplant donor.

The CDR3 is CASSFPGVVAFF. CDR3 bases: TGTGCCAGCAGCTTCCCCGGAGTTGTGGCTTTCTTT. This rearrangement joins TRBV7-2 to TRBJ1-1; D is uncertain. The CDR3 contains 12 residues. V lost 3 bases to trimming and J lost 11 bases, with 13 bases between them. Germline CDR1 SGHTA, CDR2 FQGNSA.

V gene TRBV29-1 combines with J gene TRBJ2-7; D not certain. The CDR3 contains 13 residues. The V gene's germline CDR1 is SQVTM and CDR2 ANQGSEA. The germline V and J ends were trimmed by 3 bases and 7 bases, with 16 bases remaining between them. Written as DNA, the CDR3 is TGCAGCGTTGAGTGGTCTAACCGCCCGGAGCAGTACTTC. The encoded protein is CSVEWSNRPEQYF.

The V gene is TRBV24-1, the J gene TRBJ2-5; tentatively, D is TRBD1 (5 bases). V shed 6 bases and J shed 1 base, with 17 bases lying between them. Germline V CDR1 and CDR2: KGHDR, SFDVKD. The CDR3 is 16 amino acids. The CDR3 DNA follows: TGTGCCACCAGTCTTTCAACAGGCGACACCCAAGAGACCCAGTACTTC. Its protein is CATSLSTGDTQETQYF.

In this sample, this clonotype turned up a few times. J is TRBJ2-1 and V is TRBV20-1; TRBD1 matches 9 bases. V lost 7 bases to trimming and J lost 12 bases; unmatched junction nucleotides: 7. CDR3 length equals 11 residues. Germline V gene lookup returns CDR1 DFQATT and CDR2 SNEGSKA (reference sequence). CDR3 region: CSGDRAHTQFF. The DNA of the CDR3 is TGCAGTGGGGACAGGGCTCATACGCAGTTCTTC.

This clonotype was seen just once. The chain couples TRBV20-1 to TRBJ2-3; D not resolved. CDR3 size: 10 residues. V was pared by 3 bases and J by 2 bases, with 0 bases between. Germline CDR1 is DFQATT and CDR2 is SNEGSKA (reference sequence). The CDR3 region is CSASTDTQYF. CDR3 sequence (DNA): TGCAGTGCTAGCACAGATACGCAGTATTTT.

This sequence joins TRBV24-1 and TRBJ2-3; 8 nucleotides match TRBD1. V lost 8 bases to trimming and J lost 2 bases; unmatched junction nucleotides: 5. Germline CDR1 KGHDR, CDR2 SFDVKD. This CDR3 contains 14 residues. The CDR3: CATTQGGPTDTQYF. The CDR3 DNA is TGTGCCACCACACAGGGGGGACCCACAGATACGCAGTATTTT.

V usage is TRBV15 and J usage is TRBJ1-3; unclear D gene. Per the germline V gene, CDR1 is LNHNV and CDR2 is YYDKDF (reference sequence). The V end lost 0 bases, the J end lost 0 bases, and 6 bases lay between the germline ends. The CDR3 has 15 residues. The CDR3 loop reads CATSREAYSGNTIYF. Written as DNA, the CDR3 is TGTGCCACCAGCAGAGAGGCATACTCTGGAAACACCATATATTTT.

This clonotype occurred once. V usage is TRBV29-1 and J usage is TRBJ2-7; D gene ambiguous. The CDR3 loop spans 13 amino acids. V lost 1 base to trimming and J lost 3 bases, with 10 bases between them. The germline gives CDR1 SQVTM, CDR2 ANQGSEA. The CDR3 nucleotides are TGCAGCGTTGAAGTAGGATACCGCTACGAGCAGTACTTC. It yields the protein CSVEVGYRYEQYF.

This chain uses TRBV29-1 with TRBJ2-1; TRBD2 matches at 11 bases. The CDR3 consists of 15 residues. The junction had 9 bases not matched to a gene; V was cut back by 7 bases and J by 4 bases. Looked up from germline, CDR1 is SQVTM and CDR2 is ANQGSEA. The CDR3 region is CSAGLAGGIYNEQFF. As DNA, the CDR3 is TGCAGCGCTGGCTTAGCGGGGGGGATATACAATGAGCAGTTCTTC.